The rows below give T cell receptor beta chains drawn from one sample of a study of blood T cell repertoires in COVID-19. Profiling relied on immunoSEQ multiplex PCR, and the TCRdb table lists in-frame clones only, not all of them. The sample lists around 300,000 clones; around 90% were seen once. Sequencing used PBMCs or T cells enriched from blood (not recorded which). These receptors were collected from a woman aged 55-69 years in a cohort exposed to, infected with or recovered from COVID-19 (not recorded which). Both conserved end residues are part of each CDR3. A D gene is named only where the DNA matches it firmly. Some rows mark clone size as missing; the rest say once, few, many or name a class of expanded clone.

TRBV5-1	TRBJ2-2	few	.	CASSLDGSYTGELFF	TGCGCCAGCAGCTTGGACGGGTCGTACACCGGGGAGCTGTTTTTT
TRBV6-5	TRBJ2-7	.	.	CASSSLSAGLNEQYF	TGTGCCAGCAGTTCCCTGAGTGCGGGCCTCAACGAGCAGTACTTC
TRBV19	TRBJ1-2	.	.	CASMGGVASANYGYTF	TGTGCCAGTATGGGGGGTGTCGCTTCCGCTAACTATGGCTACACCTTC
TRBV5-1	TRBJ2-3	.	.	CASSPFTTVPSTDTQYF	TGCGCCAGCAGCCCCTTCACGACAGTTCCTAGCACAGATACGCAGTATTTT
TRBV2	TRBJ2-7	.	TRBD2	CASSGRDYNEQYF	TGTGCCAGCAGTGGCAGGGACTACAACGAGCAGTACTTC
TRBV7-9	TRBJ2-1	.	TRBD2	CASSLRLAGEQFF	TGTGCCAGCAGCTTACGGCTAGCGGGAGAGCAGTTCTTC
TRBV4-3	TRBJ2-1	.	TRBD2	CASSQEAIGGSSYNEQFF	TGCGCCAGCAGCCAAGAGGCAATAGGCGGGAGCTCCTACAATGAGCAGTTCTTC
TRBV28	TRBJ2-7	few	.	CASSFGGSYEQYF	TGTGCCAGCAGTTTCGGCGGCTCCTACGAGCAGTACTTC
TRBV7-9	TRBJ2-2	.	.	CASSLRNSWTGELFF	TGTGCCAGCAGCTTAAGGAACAGCTGGACCGGGGAGCTGTTTTTT
TRBV20-1	TRBJ2-1	.	.	CSASESLGVSTGFF	TGCAGTGCTAGTGAGTCCTTAGGAGTCTCAACAGGGTTCTTC
TRBV19	TRBJ2-3	.	TRBD2	CASRKGGNKRSTDTQYF	TGTGCCAGTAGGAAGGGAGGGAACAAACGTAGCACAGATACGCAGTATTTT
TRBV30	TRBJ1-5	.	.	CAWSGLLGNQPQHF	TGTGCCTGGAGCGGGTTATTGGGCAATCAGCCCCAGCATTTT
TRBV7-9	TRBJ1-1	.	TRBD1	CASSSGTGVNTEAFF	TGTGCCAGCAGCTCCGGGACAGGGGTGAACACTGAAGCTTTCTTT
TRBV18	TRBJ2-3	few	TRBD2	CASSPRDQRGDTQDTQYF	TGTGCCAGCTCACCACGCGACCAGCGGGGGGACACACAAGATACGCAGTATTTT
TRBV2	TRBJ1-5	.	.	CASRYLGQGNQPQHF	TGTGCCAGCAGGTACCTGGGGCAAGGTAATCAGCCCCAGCATTTT
TRBV3-1/TRBV3-2	TRBJ2-3	.	TRBD2	CASSRAKESGLAGIADTQYF	TGTGCCAGCAGCCGAGCTAAAGAATCCGGACTAGCGGGAATTGCAGATACGCAGTATTTT
TRBV2	TRBJ1-4	.	.	CASSRQVTNEKLFF	TGTGCCAGCAGTAGACAGGTGACTAATGAAAAACTGTTTTTT
TRBV7-2	TRBJ2-1	.	.	CASSLSPGLEQFF	TGTGCCAGCAGCTTGTCCCCGGGACTTGAGCAGTTCTTC
TRBV5-1	TRBJ2-7	.	.	CASSLQPSADEQYF	TGCGCCAGCAGCTTGCAGCCTAGCGCGGACGAGCAGTACTTC
TRBV6-1	TRBJ2-7	.	TRBD2	CASSRPGGSVNEQYF	TGTGCCAGCAGCCGCCCGGGCGGGAGTGTCAACGAGCAGTACTTC
TRBV24-1	TRBJ2-3	.	TRBD2	CATSDPGLASPDTQYF	TGTGCCACCAGTGATCCGGGACTAGCGAGCCCCGATACGCAGTATTTT
TRBV5-5	TRBJ2-1	.	.	CASSLLGNYNEQFF	TGTGCCAGCAGCTTGTTGGGCAACTACAATGAGCAGTTCTTC
TRBV18	TRBJ2-3	.	.	CASSLGAPTDTQYF	TGTGCCAGCTCGCTAGGGGCGCCCACAGATACGCAGTATTTT
TRBV7-8	TRBJ1-1	.	.	CASSSPLLTGNTEAFF	TGTGCCAGCAGCTCCCCCTTACTGACAGGTAACACTGAAGCTTTCTTT
TRBV20-1	TRBJ2-4	.	.	CSASLHSLTKNIQYF	TGCAGTGCTAGTCTCCACTCCTTAACCAAAAACATTCAGTACTTC
TRBV11-2	TRBJ2-7	.	.	CASSLKQYYEQYF	TGTGCCAGCAGCTTAAAGCAATACTACGAGCAGTACTTC
TRBV20-1	TRBJ1-2	.	.	CSASNVADYGYTF	TGCAGTGCTAGTAATGTGGCGGATTATGGCTACACCTTC
TRBV6-5	TRBJ1-5	.	.	CASSYSSSGSNQPQHF	TGTGCCAGCAGTTACTCGTCCTCGGGGAGCAATCAGCCCCAGCATTTT